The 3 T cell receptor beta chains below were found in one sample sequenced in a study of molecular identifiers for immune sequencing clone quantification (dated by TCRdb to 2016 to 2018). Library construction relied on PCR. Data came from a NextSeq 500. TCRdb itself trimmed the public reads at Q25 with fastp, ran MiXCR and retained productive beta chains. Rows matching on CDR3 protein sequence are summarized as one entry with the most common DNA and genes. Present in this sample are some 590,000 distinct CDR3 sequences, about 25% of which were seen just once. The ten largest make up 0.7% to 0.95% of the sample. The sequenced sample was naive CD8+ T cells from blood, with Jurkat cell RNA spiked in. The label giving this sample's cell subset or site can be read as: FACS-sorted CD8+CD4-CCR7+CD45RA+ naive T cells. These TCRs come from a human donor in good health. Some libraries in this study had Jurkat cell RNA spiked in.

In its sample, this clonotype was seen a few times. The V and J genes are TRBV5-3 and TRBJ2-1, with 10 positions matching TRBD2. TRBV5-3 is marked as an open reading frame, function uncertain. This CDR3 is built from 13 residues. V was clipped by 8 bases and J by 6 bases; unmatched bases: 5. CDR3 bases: TGTGCCAGCCAACTAGCGGGATTCAATGAGCAGTTCTTC. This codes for CASQLAGFNEQFF.

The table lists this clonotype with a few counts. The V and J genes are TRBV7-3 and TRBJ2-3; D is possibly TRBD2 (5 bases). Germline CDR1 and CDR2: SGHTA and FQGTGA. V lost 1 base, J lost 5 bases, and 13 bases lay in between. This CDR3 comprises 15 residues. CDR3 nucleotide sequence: TGTGCCAGCAGCTTAAAAATCGGGGAAGAAGATACGCAGTATTTT. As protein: CASSLKIGEEDTQYF.

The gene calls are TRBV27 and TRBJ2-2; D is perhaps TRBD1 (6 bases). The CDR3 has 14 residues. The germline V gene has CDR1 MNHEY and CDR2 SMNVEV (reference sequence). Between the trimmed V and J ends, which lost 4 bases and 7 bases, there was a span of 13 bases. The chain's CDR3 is CASSSSQGYGELFF. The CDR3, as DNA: TGTGCCAGCAGTTCGTCCCAGGGGTACGGGGAGCTGTTTTTT.